Given below is one TCR beta chain in context. Its matching antigen is unknown. V was clipped by 1 base and J by 2 bases, with 15 bases between them. The CDR3 spans 16 residues. In germline, CDR1 is SGHDN, CDR2 FVKESK. This entry belongs to a study of CD8 T cells in ankylosing spondylitis. It was by quantitative 5'-RACE with molecular barcodes that TCR beta libraries were made. One entry per CDR3 protein results from TCRdb running MiXCR on the 5' RACE reads. The repertoire holds around 140,000 distinct CDR3 sequences, with 17% as singletons. Whole-study results and caveats: What appeared characteristic of ankylosing spondylitis blood was a TCR beta motif of 7 or 8 highly homologous variants. Disease-linked clones were found to be CD8+ and relatively rare in peripheral blood. Reportedly, matched ankylosing spondylitis synovial fluid was significantly enriched for disease-linked clones. A number of the motif variants had already been described in reactive arthritis synovial fluid and blood.

This chain links TRBV14 with TRBJ2-7; D remains ambiguous. The specimen sequenced was blood, either unsorted or a sorted T cell fraction (not recorded which). The TCR comes from a male donor with ankylosing spondylitis. CDR3 in amino acids: CASSQVFSTRPYEQYF. The CDR3 DNA sequence: TGTGCCAGCAGCCAAGTTTTCTCGACGAGACCCTACGAGCAGTACTTC.